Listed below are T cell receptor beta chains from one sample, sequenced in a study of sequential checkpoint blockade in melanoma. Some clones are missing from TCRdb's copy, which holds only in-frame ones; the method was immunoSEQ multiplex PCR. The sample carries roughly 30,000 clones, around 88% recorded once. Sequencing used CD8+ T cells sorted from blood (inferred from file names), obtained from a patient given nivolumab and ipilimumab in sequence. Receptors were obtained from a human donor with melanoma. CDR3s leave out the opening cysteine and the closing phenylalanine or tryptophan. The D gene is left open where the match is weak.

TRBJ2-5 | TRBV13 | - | ASSPRGFIETQY
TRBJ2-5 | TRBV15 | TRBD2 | ATRGLAQETQY
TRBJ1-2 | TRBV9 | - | ASSVAREANYGYT
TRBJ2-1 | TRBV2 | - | ASSEAANLPVYNEQF
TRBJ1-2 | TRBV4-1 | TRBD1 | ASSPHPGQGKLVYT
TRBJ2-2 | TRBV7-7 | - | ASSPRGGENTGELF
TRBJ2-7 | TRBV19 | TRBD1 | ATGTGEYPIVYEQY
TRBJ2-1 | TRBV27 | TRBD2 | ASSPLAGGQYNEQF
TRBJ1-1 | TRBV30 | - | AWSGGRGETEAF
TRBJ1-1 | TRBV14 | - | ASSQDGEVGAF
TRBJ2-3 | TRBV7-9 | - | ASSPESTQY
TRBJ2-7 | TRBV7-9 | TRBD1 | ASSLGGVGQGNEQY
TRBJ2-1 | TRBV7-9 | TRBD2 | ASSLGLAGIYNEQF